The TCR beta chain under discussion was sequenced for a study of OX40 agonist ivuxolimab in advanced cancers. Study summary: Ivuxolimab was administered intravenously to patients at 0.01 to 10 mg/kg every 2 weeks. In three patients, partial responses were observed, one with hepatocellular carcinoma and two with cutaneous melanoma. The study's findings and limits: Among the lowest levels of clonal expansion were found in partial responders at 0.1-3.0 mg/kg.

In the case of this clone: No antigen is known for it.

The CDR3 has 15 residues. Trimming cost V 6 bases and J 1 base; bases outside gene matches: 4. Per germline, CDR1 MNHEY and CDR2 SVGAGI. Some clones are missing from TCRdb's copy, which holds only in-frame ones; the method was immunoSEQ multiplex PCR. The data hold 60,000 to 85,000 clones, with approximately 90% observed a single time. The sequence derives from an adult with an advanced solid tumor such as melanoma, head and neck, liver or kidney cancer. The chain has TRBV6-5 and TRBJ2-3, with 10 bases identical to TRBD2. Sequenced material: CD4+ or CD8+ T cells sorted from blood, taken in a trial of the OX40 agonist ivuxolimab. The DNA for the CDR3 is TGTGCCAGCAGGTTAGCGGGGGGCCGCACAGATACGCAGTATTTT. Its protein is CASRLAGGRTDTQYF.